The 29 T cell receptor beta chains reported below all come from one sample, sequenced in a study of blood T cells in healthy people across ages. Using a J-beta primer mix together with a sample-barcoded 5' primer, a second PCR was run for roughly 6 to 12 cycles. In TCRdb, the 5' RACE reads were re-called with MiXCR into one record per CDR3 protein. The data hold approximately 800,000 distinct CDR3 sequences, with about 62% observed a single time. Sequencing input: blood. The source of these receptors is a man between 25 and 39 years old in good health.

The chain carries TRBV30 and TRBJ1-6; D not resolved. Trimming took off 3 bases at V and 18 bases at J, with 21 bases between the two ends. Germline V CDR1 and CDR2: GTSNPN, SVGIG (reference sequence). The length of the CDR3 is 13 residues. CDR3 loop: CAWSHTVDPVSHF. CDR3 DNA: TGTGCCTGGAGCCACACGGTGGATCCAGTATCCCACTTT.

The V call is TRBV7-3, the J call TRBJ2-4, with D perhaps TRBD2 (5 bases). The tail of the sequence fits TRBJ2-5 better, so the J call may be wrong. This CDR3 region has 14 residues. From germline, CDR1 is SGHTA and CDR2 FQGTGA. CDR3 loop: CASSGSGRGETQYF. In nucleotides, the CDR3 is TGTGCCAGCAGTGGGTCAGGTAGAGGGGAGACCCAGTACTTC.

This rearrangement joins TRBV27 to TRBJ2-2; no definite D call. CDR1 MNHEY and CDR2 SMNVEV come from the germline V gene (reference sequence). This CDR3 is 13 amino acids long. Trimming stripped 7 bases from V and 4 bases from J, with 10 bases between. The CDR3 region has the DNA TGTGCCAGCACTGTTTGGGGCACCGGGGAGCTGTTTTTT. Amino acid sequence: CASTVWGTGELFF.

This clonotype came up a few times. The rearrangement joins TRBV5-1 to TRBJ1-4, with D tentatively TRBD1 (5 bases). Germline values: CDR1 SGHRS, CDR2 YFSETQ. V was shortened by 0 bases and J by 8 bases, with 20 bases between the two germline ends. The CDR3 is 17 residues long. CDR3 bases: TGCGCCAGCAGCTTGGCTGTGGGGGGGTCGATTCGGGAAAAACTGTTTTTT. As protein: CASSLAVGGSIREKLFF.

The chain links TRBV7-2 to TRBJ1-2; 7 positions match TRBD1. V trimming: 3 bases; J trimming: 4 bases; junction bases outside the gene matches: 8. Germline CDR1 is SGHTA and CDR2 is FQGNSA. The CDR3 length is 15 residues. The CDR3 loop is CASSFGTARSYGYTF. The CDR3 coding sequence is TGTGCCAGCAGCTTCGGGACAGCCCGTAGCTATGGCTACACCTTC.

CDR3 nucleotides: TGTGCCACTTCCAGGGGAAAGCAGACCCAGTACTTC. Protein sequence: CATSRGKQTQYF. The V gene is TRBV28, the J gene TRBJ2-5; tentatively, D is TRBD1 (6 bases). The CDR3 spans 12 residues. V lost 10 bases and J 6 bases, leaving 15 bases between the germline ends. CDR1 is MDHEN and CDR2 is SYDVKM in the germline V gene.

The rearrangement links TRBV12-3 or TRBV12-4 to TRBJ2-2, with 9 positions matching TRBD2. This CDR3 is built from 15 residues. Unmatched junction bases numbered 9, after V lost 7 bases and J lost 6 bases. CDR3 sequence (DNA): TGTGCCAGCACCACGGGACTAGCTAAGGCCGGGGAGCTGTTTTTT. As protein: CASTTGLAKAGELFF.

This clonotype came up a few times. This chain uses TRBV25-1 with TRBJ2-1; D not resolved. This CDR3 spans 11 amino acids. The V gene's germline CDR1 is MGHDK and CDR2 SYGVNS. Trimming cost V 4 bases and J 13 bases, with 11 bases left between them. Written as DNA, the CDR3 is TGTGCCAGCAGTGCTAATGTAATTCAGTTCTTC. It specifies CASSANVIQFF. The whole variable domain, remainder taken from reference TRBV25-1 and TRBJ2-1, is EADIYQTPRYLVIGTGKKITLECSQTMGHDKMYWYQQDPGMELHLIHYSYGVNSTEKGDLSSESTVSRIRTEHFPLTLESARPSHTSQYLCASSANVIQFFGPGTRLTVL.

The chain is built from TRBV28 and TRBJ2-7, with a possible D match to TRBD1 (6 bases). V lost 6 bases and J lost 4, with 19 bases in between. The CDR3 length is 15 residues. Germline V gives CDR1 MDHEN, CDR2 SYDVKM. The CDR3 spells CASSHPQGRGYEQYF. CDR3 nucleotide sequence: TGTGCCAGCAGCCACCCACAGGGCCGAGGGTACGAGCAGTACTTC. Full variable domain (remainder filled in from reference TRBV28 and TRBJ2-7): DVKVTQSSRYLVKRTGEKVFLECVQDMDHENMFWYRQDPGLGLRLIYFSYDVKMKEKGDIPEGYSVSREKKERFSLILESASTNQTSMYLCASSHPQGRGYEQYFGPGTRLTVT.

The J gene is TRBJ2-7, the V gene TRBV27; 7 bases fit TRBD1. The CDR3 loop spans 12 amino acids. V lost 9 bases, J lost 1 base, and 3 bases stayed unmatched. Germline V CDR1 and CDR2: MNHEY, SMNVEV (reference sequence). The CDR3 nucleotides read TGTGCCAGTCAGGGACAGTCCTACGAGCAGTACTTC. Residues: CASQGQSYEQYF.

V and J are TRBV7-2 and TRBJ1-5; TRBD1 agrees at 9 bases. The V segment lost 5 bases and the J segment 1 base; nucleotides outside the gene matches: 9. The CDR3 is 17 residues long. Per germline, CDR1 SGHTA and CDR2 FQGNSA. This CDR3 reads CASSRTGGWGSNQPQHF. The DNA for the CDR3 is TGTGCCAGCAGCCGTACAGGGGGCTGGGGGAGCAATCAGCCCCAGCATTTT.

The chain is built from TRBV6-5 and TRBJ2-5; D is tentatively TRBD1 or TRBD2 (6 bases each). The better agreement between TRBJ2-7 and the DNA end casts doubt on the J call. Germline V gene data show CDR1 as MNHEY and CDR2 as SVGAGI. This CDR3 contains 15 residues. CDR3 bases: TGTGCCAGCAGCCACGAGGGGGGACCTTCCTACGAGCAGTACTTC. Its translation: CASSHEGGPSYEQYF.

The V call is TRBV2, the J call TRBJ1-6, with unresolved D. Germline-derived CDR1 and CDR2 are SNHLY and FYNNEI. V gave up 6 bases and J gave up 10 bases, with 10 bases separating them. This CDR3 spans 12 amino acids. The chain's CDR3 is CASRAKGSPLHF. CDR3 coding DNA: TGTGCCAGCAGAGCAAAAGGATCACCCCTCCACTTT. The full variable domain, completed using reference TRBV2 and TRBJ1-6, is EPEVTQTPSHQVTQMGQEVILRCVPISNHLYFYWYRQILGQKVEFLVSFYNNEISEKSEIFDDQFSVERPDGSNFTLKIRSTKLEDSAMYFCASRAKGSPLHFGNGTRLTVT.

The V gene is TRBV28, the J gene TRBJ2-7; possibly TRBD1 or TRBD2 for D (5 bases each). Looked up from germline, CDR1 is MDHEN and CDR2 is SYDVKM. V was clipped by 8 bases and J by 3 bases, with 8 bases between them. CDR3 length: 11 residues. DNA for the CDR3: TGTGCCAGCGTGGGGGTCTACGAGCAGTACTTC. Translation gives CASVGVYEQYF.

This chain connects TRBV6-1 to TRBJ2-3; perhaps D is TRBD1 or TRBD2 (6 bases each). V shed 7 bases and J shed 0 bases, with 20 bases lying between them. Germline V gene data show CDR1 as MNHNS and CDR2 as SASEGT. The CDR3 totals 17 residues. This CDR3 is CASTSRPGAASTDTQYF. CDR3 sequence (DNA): TGTGCCAGCACATCCCGGCCGGGGGCCGCTAGCACAGATACGCAGTATTTT.

The chain has TRBV6-2 or TRBV6-3 and TRBJ2-3; no firm D call. Germline CDR1 reads MNHEY; CDR2 reads SVGEGT. The CDR3 sequence is 15 residues long. The V and J ends lost 3 bases and 0 bases respectively, with 10 bases between them. CDR3 residues: CASSYPQASTDTQYF. In DNA, the CDR3 is TGTGCCAGCAGTTATCCTCAGGCTAGCACAGATACGCAGTATTTT.

V and J are TRBV9 and TRBJ2-7, with TRBD2 matching 9 bases. The V gene end was trimmed by 4 bases and the J gene end by 2 bases; junction bases not matched to a gene: 10. This CDR3 comprises 16 residues. Looked up from germline, CDR1 is SGDLS and CDR2 is YYNGEE. In DNA, the CDR3 is TGTGCCAGCAGCCCCTCGGGACTAGCTAACCCCTACGAGCAGTACTTC. It is translated as CASSPSGLANPYEQYF. The complete variable domain, with remaining parts taken from reference TRBV9 and TRBJ2-7, reads DSGVTQTPKHLITATGQRVTLRCSPRSGDLSVYWYQQSLDQGLQFLIQYYNGEERAKGNILERFSAQQFPDLHSELNLSSLELGDSALYFCASSPSGLANPYEQYFGPGTRLTVT.

The gene calls are TRBV28 and TRBJ2-4, with a possible D match to TRBD2 (5 bases). Germline CDR1 reads MDHEN; CDR2 reads SYDVKM. This CDR3 has 12 residues. The V end lost 3 bases, the J end lost 13 bases, and 13 bases lay between the germline ends. CDR3 protein: CASSFLAWEQYF. CDR3 DNA sequence: TGTGCCAGCAGTTTCCTAGCTTGGGAGCAGTACTTC.

The chain links TRBV6-1 to TRBJ2-7; 7 bases line up with TRBD1. The trim removed 7 bases at V and 7 bases at J, leaving 19 bases unmatched. CDR3 length: 16 amino acids. Germline V gene lookup returns CDR1 MNHNS and CDR2 SASEGT. The CDR3 spells CASILRGRSSYNEQYF. The CDR3 DNA is TGTGCCAGCATTCTAAGGGGGCGAAGTTCCTACAATGAGCAGTACTTC.

The V and J genes are TRBV6-2 or TRBV6-3 and TRBJ1-2; 8 nucleotides agree with TRBD1. CDR1 and CDR2 from the germline V gene are MNHEY and SVGEGT. There are 15 residues in the CDR3. With 6 bases clipped from V and 4 bases from J, the junction kept 10 bases outside the gene matches. CDR3 loop: CASSPRQGTFYGYTF. The CDR3 coding sequence is TGTGCCAGCAGCCCACGACAGGGGACTTTCTATGGCTACACCTTC.

CDR3 sequence reads: CASSYPWRPYEQYF. DNA for the CDR3: TGTGCCAGCAGCTACCCGTGGAGACCCTACGAGCAGTACTTC. The genes are TRBV7-9 and TRBJ2-5; no firm D call. The J call may be wrong; the DNA end is better matched by TRBJ2-7. The CDR3 is 14 amino acids. Germline loops: CDR1 SEHNR, CDR2 FQNEAQ (reference sequence).

In its sample, this clonotype was seen once. The V and J genes are TRBV20-1 and TRBJ2-5; 7 positions agree with TRBD2. The end of the DNA fits TRBJ2-7 better, so the J call may be wrong. The CDR3 has 14 residues. Germline CDR1 is DFQATT and CDR2 is SNEGSKA (reference sequence). The CDR3 sequence: CSASPGRGMNEQYF. CDR3 bases: TGCAGTGCGAGCCCCGGGCGGGGGATGAACGAGCAGTACTTC.

On this clonotype: At one boundary the junction diverges from the germline segment, which might be a read error. This chain uses TRBV4-3 with TRBJ2-5, with D maybe TRBD2 (5 bases). CDR3 length equals 18 residues. Germline-derived CDR1 and CDR2 are LGHNA and YSLEER. Written as DNA, the CDR3 is TGCGCCAGCGGCCAAGCATTTTCGGGAACCCCAGACCAAGAGACCCAGTACTTC. Its protein product is CASGQAFSGTPDQETQYF.

There are a few counts of this clonotype. The chain is built from TRBV7-3 and TRBJ2-7; 8 bases are a match to TRBD1. The CDR3 sequence is 15 residues long. Per the germline V gene, CDR1 is SGHTA and CDR2 is FQGTGA. V was pared by 5 bases and J by 6 bases, with 12 bases of the junction left unmatched. The CDR3 region is CASSARQGPPGEQYF. CDR3 sequence (DNA): TGTGCCAGCAGCGCTCGACAGGGGCCACCTGGCGAGCAGTACTTC.

The sample holds a few counts of this clonotype. The chain links TRBV27 to TRBJ2-7; no reliable D call. The CDR3 has 13 amino acids. Germline V gene lookup returns CDR1 MNHEY and CDR2 SMNVEV (reference sequence). V lost 5 bases to trimming and J lost 2 bases, with 10 bases between them. This CDR3 reads CASSPRSPYEQYF. CDR3 coding DNA: TGTGCCAGCAGTCCACGGAGCCCCTACGAGCAGTACTTC.

The rearrangement links TRBV28 to TRBJ2-7, with TRBD2 matching 7 bases. The V gene end was trimmed by 7 bases and the J gene end by 5 bases; junction bases not matched to a gene: 8. The CDR3 consists of 13 residues. Germline CDR1 reads MDHEN; CDR2 reads SYDVKM. The CDR3: CASTYVGGDEQYF. The CDR3, as DNA: TGTGCCAGCACGTATGTGGGGGGGGACGAGCAGTACTTC.

The V gene is TRBV27, the J gene TRBJ2-7; 9 nucleotides align to TRBD1. The junction had 4 bases not matched to a gene; V was cut back by 3 bases and J by 4 bases. Germline assignment: CDR1 MNHEY and CDR2 SMNVEV (reference sequence). The CDR3 covers 14 residues. In DNA form, the CDR3 reads TGTGCCAGCAGTTTGACAGGGGGTAGGTACGAGCAGTACTTC. Translating gives CASSLTGGRYEQYF.

The genes are TRBV21-1 and TRBJ2-6; the table calls TRBD1, which could not be checked here. TRBV21-1 is a documented pseudogene. This CDR3 has 21 residues. CDR3 sequence (DNA): TGTGCCAGCAGCAAATGCCCCACCCCGGGACAGACTCTCTCTGGGGCCAACGTCCTGACTTTC. This codes for CASSKCPTPGQTLSGANVLTF.

The chain has TRBV7-2 and TRBJ2-3, with D perhaps matching TRBD2 (5 bases). The CDR3 runs to 13 residues. Trimming took 3 bases from V and 4 from J, leaving 8 bases between them. Germline V gene data show CDR1 as SGHTA and CDR2 as FQGNSA. The CDR3 sequence: CASSLDFSDTQYF. For the CDR3, the DNA is TGTGCCAGCAGCTTGGACTTTTCAGATACGCAGTATTTT.